A single sample is the source of the 30 T cell receptor beta chains below, sequenced in a study of OX40 agonist ivuxolimab in advanced cancers. Sequencing was performed with immunoSEQ multiplex PCR; in TCRdb, only in-frame clones are kept and a portion is missing. This table holds tens of thousands of clones, over 80% found once. Sample: CD4+ or CD8+ T cells sorted from blood, taken in a trial of the OX40 agonist ivuxolimab. These receptors originate from an adult with an advanced solid tumor such as melanoma, head and neck, liver or kidney cancer.

V usage is TRBV10-3 and J usage is TRBJ2-1; 13 bases are shared with TRBD2. Germline loops: CDR1 ENHRY, CDR2 SYGVKD. Trimming cost V 0 bases and J 8 bases; bases outside gene matches: 4. The CDR3 is 16 residues long. CDR3 bases: TGTGCCATCAGTGAGTCGAAACTAGCGGGAGGGGATGAGCAGTTCTTC. As protein: CAISESKLAGGDEQFF.

The V gene is TRBV28, the J gene TRBJ2-7; unclear D gene. CDR1 is MDHEN, CDR2 SYDVKM, per germline. Trimming stripped 4 bases from V and 0 bases from J, with 10 bases between. CDR3 length equals 14 residues. CDR3 bases: TGTGCCAGCAGTTGGGGTGGGGACTCCTACGAGCAGTACTTC. It is translated as CASSWGGDSYEQYF.

The V gene is TRBV19, the J gene TRBJ2-1; D gene unclear. Trimming took 4 bases from V and 9 from J, leaving 7 bases between them. Germline-derived CDR1 and CDR2 are LNHDA and SQIVND (reference sequence). This CDR3 spans 11 amino acids. The CDR3 spells CASSRTTEQFF. The CDR3 DNA reads as TGTGCCAGTAGTAGGACCACTGAGCAGTTCTTC. Full variable domain (missing parts from reference TRBV19 and TRBJ2-1): DGGITQSPKYLFRKEGQNVTLSCEQNLNHDAMYWYRQDPGQGLRLIYYSQIVNDFQKGDIAEGYSVSREKKESFPLTVTSAQKNPTAFYLCASSRTTEQFFGPGTRLTVL.

The rearrangement uses TRBV21-1 and TRBJ2-7; the tabulated D call, TRBD1, remains unverified against the DNA. TRBV21-1 is described as a pseudogene. The CDR3 spans 17 residues. DNA for the CDR3: TGTGCCAGCAGCAAAGGGGCCCTCGACAGGCCCCTCTACGAGCAGTACTTC. Its protein product is CASSKGALDRPLYEQYF.

The V gene is TRBV2, the J gene TRBJ2-5; 11 bases align to TRBD1. The CDR3 runs to 14 residues. Trimming removed 6 bases from V and 5 bases from J; junction bases left unmatched: 5. The V gene's germline CDR1 is SNHLY and CDR2 FYNNEI. CDR3 sequence reads: CASSRTGGDETQYF. Written as DNA, the CDR3 is TGTGCCAGCAGCAGGACAGGGGGCGATGAGACCCAGTACTTC.

V is TRBV4-2 and J is TRBJ2-1; D is undetermined. The CDR3 is made up of 14 amino acids. Germline V gives CDR1 LGHNA, CDR2 YNFKEQ. The V and J ends lost 0 bases and 6 bases respectively, with 9 bases between them. CDR3 nucleotides: TGTGCCAGCAGCCAAGATAATATTCTCAATGAGCAGTTCTTC. As protein: CASSQDNILNEQFF.

The V and J genes are TRBV6-1 and TRBJ2-7; TRBD2 agrees at 9 bases. The ends lost 4 bases at V and 1 base at J; junction bases unmatched: 2. CDR1 is MNHNS, CDR2 SASEGT, per germline. The CDR3 totals 14 residues. The CDR3 protein is CASSVAGESYEQYF. CDR3 in DNA: TGTGCCAGCAGTGTAGCGGGAGAGTCCTACGAGCAGTACTTC.

The CDR3 nucleotides are TGCGCCAGCAGCCAAGACCAGGGGCTAGCGGGAGAGTGGAATGAGCAGTTCTTC. Its translation: CASSQDQGLAGEWNEQFF. The chain employs TRBV4-1 and TRBJ2-1; TRBD2 matches 10 bases. The ends lost 0 bases at V and 7 bases at J; junction bases unmatched: 12. In germline, CDR1 is MGHRA, CDR2 YSYEKL. The CDR3 totals 18 residues.

The genes are TRBV9 and TRBJ2-7; D call uncertain. V was pared by 3 bases and J by 2 bases, with 6 bases between. CDR3 length: 12 amino acids. Looked up from germline, CDR1 is SGDLS and CDR2 is YYNGEE. CDR3 bases: TGTGCCAGCAGCGGGAACACCTACGAGCAGTACTTC. It translates to CASSGNTYEQYF.

The chain links TRBV2 to TRBJ2-7; possibly TRBD1 for D (5 bases). In germline, CDR1 is SNHLY, CDR2 FYNNEI. V was clipped by 8 bases and J by 0 bases, with 14 bases between them. The CDR3 runs 14 residues. CDR3 region: CASVGQQSSYEQYF. The CDR3 bases are TGTGCCAGCGTGGGGCAACAGAGCTCCTACGAGCAGTACTTC.

V gene TRBV7-3 combines with J gene TRBJ2-3; possible D gene TRBD2, 5 bases. The CDR3 spans 14 residues. V was clipped by 3 bases and J by 5 bases, with 12 bases between them. Germline V lookup: CDR1 SGHTA, CDR2 FQGTGA. This chain's CDR3 is CASSFLGEGDTQYF. The CDR3 DNA follows: TGTGCCAGCAGCTTCCTGGGAGAGGGAGATACGCAGTATTTT.

V and J are TRBV30 and TRBJ2-7; D not resolved. CDR1 is GTSNPN, CDR2 SVGIG, per germline (reference sequence). The CDR3 consists of 12 residues. V was clipped by 5 bases and J by 0 bases, with 8 bases between them. CDR3 DNA sequence: TGTGCCTGGGGGATCCCCTCCTACGAGCAGTACTTC. Protein sequence: CAWGIPSYEQYF. Full variable domain (rest looked up from reference TRBV30 and TRBJ2-7): SQTIHQWPATLVQPVGSPLSLECTVEGTSNPNLYWYRQAAGRGLQLLFYSVGIGQISSEVPQNLSASRPQDRQFILSSKKLLLSDSGFYLCAWGIPSYEQYFGPGTRLTVT.

On this clone itself: One end of the junction does not line up with germline, which may come from a read error. The chain uses TRBV5-4 and TRBJ2-3, with D unclear. From germline, CDR1 is SGHNT and CDR2 YYREEE (reference sequence). This CDR3 comprises 15 residues. CDR3 DNA sequence: TGCGCCAGCAGCCAAGATGGCGACGCCACAGATACGCAGTATTTT. This codes for CASSQDGDATDTQYF. Full variable domain (rest looked up from reference TRBV5-4 and TRBJ2-3): ETGVTQSPTHLIKTRGQQVTLRCSSQSGHNTVSWYQQALGQGPQFIFQYYREEENGRGNFPPRFSGLQFPNYSSELNVNALELDDSALYLCASSQDGDATDTQYFGPGTRLTVL.

The rearrangement links TRBV27 to TRBJ2-3, with D unclear. Per germline, CDR1 MNHEY and CDR2 SMNVEV (reference sequence). Trimming stripped 4 bases from V and 0 bases from J, with 5 bases between. The CDR3 totals 13 residues. CDR3 coding DNA: TGTGCCAGCAGTTCGGCTAGCACAGATACGCAGTATTTT. This codes for CASSSASTDTQYF.

J is TRBJ1-2 and V is TRBV15; 9 bases fit TRBD1. After removal of 5 bases from V and 2 bases from J, the junction contained 6 bases not matched to a gene. This CDR3 has 15 residues. The V gene's germline CDR1 is LNHNV and CDR2 YYDKDF (reference sequence). Written as DNA, the CDR3 is TGTGCCACCAGCGAAAACAGGGGGCAGAACTATGGCTACACCTTC. This gives the protein CATSENRGQNYGYTF.

V usage is TRBV6-1 and J usage is TRBJ2-5; unclear D gene. The CDR3 runs 11 residues. V was pared by 7 bases and J by 5 bases, with 8 bases between. Germline V lookup: CDR1 MNHNS, CDR2 SASEGT. CDR3 nucleotide sequence: TGTGCCAGCAACCGGGCGGAGACCCAGTACTTC. The encoded protein is CASNRAETQYF.

The genes are TRBV7-9 and TRBJ2-1; D is unresolved. There are 13 residues in the CDR3. V was pared by 7 bases and J by 8 bases, with 15 bases between. Germline V CDR1 and CDR2: SEHNR, FQNEAQ (reference sequence). CDR3 in DNA: TGTGCCAGCAACCCCGGACCCTCGCATGAGCAGTTCTTC. It yields the protein CASNPGPSHEQFF.

V is TRBV11-1 and J is TRBJ2-5; 7 bases fit TRBD1. V shed 5 bases, J shed 4 bases, and the junction held 4 bases outside the gene matches. The CDR3 sequence is 13 residues long. In germline, CDR1 is SGHAT, CDR2 FQDESV (reference sequence). This CDR3 reads CASSQGDRETQYF. CDR3 in DNA: TGTGCCAGCAGCCAGGGGGATCGAGAGACCCAGTACTTC.

The chain employs TRBV6-4 and TRBJ2-5; a weak D match, TRBD2 (6 bases). This CDR3 region has 18 residues. Germline lookup yields CDR1 MRHNA and CDR2 SNTAGT. V lost 2 bases and J lost 2, with 21 bases in between. CDR3 bases: TGTGCCAGCAGTGACCGGGTCCGGGGAGGCCCGCGACAAGAGACCCAGTACTTC. Translated: CASSDRVRGGPRQETQYF.

The V call is TRBV15, the J call TRBJ1-1; D might be TRBD1 (5 bases). CDR1 is LNHNV, CDR2 YYDKDF, per germline (reference sequence). The CDR3 is 17 residues long. Trimming shortened V by 0 bases and J by 1 base, and 15 bases separated the two germline ends. CDR3 nucleotide sequence: TGTGCCACCAGCAGAGATCTCGGCAGGGTACGGAACACTGAAGCTTTCTTT. The encoded protein is CATSRDLGRVRNTEAFF.

The V call is TRBV7-9, the J call TRBJ2-1; a weak D match, TRBD2 (5 bases). This CDR3 has 16 amino acids. Germline V lookup: CDR1 SEHNR, CDR2 FQNEAQ (reference sequence). Trimming removed 2 bases from V and 2 bases from J, with 13 bases in between. CDR3: CASSLLGSLTYNEQFF. CDR3 nucleotides: TGTGCCAGCAGCTTACTGGGGAGTTTAACCTACAATGAGCAGTTCTTC. Combining the CDR3 with reference TRBV7-9 and TRBJ2-1 gives the whole variable domain DTGVSQNPRHKITKRGQNVTFRCDPISEHNRLYWYRQTLGQGPEFLTYFQNEAQLEKSRLLSDRFSAERPKGSFSTLEIQRTEQGDSAMYLCASSLLGSLTYNEQFFGPGTRLTVL.

This chain links TRBV6-5 with TRBJ1-2; no firm D call. Trimming cost V 0 bases and J 2 bases, with 10 bases left between them. In germline, CDR1 is MNHEY, CDR2 SVGAGI. The CDR3 spans 15 residues. This CDR3 is CASSYSWSSNYGYTF. Here the CDR3 DNA reads TGTGCCAGCAGTTACTCGTGGTCTTCAAACTATGGCTACACCTTC.

The genes are TRBV7-9 and TRBJ2-1; tentatively, D is TRBD1 or TRBD2 (5 bases each). This CDR3 region has 14 residues. The germline V gene encodes CDR1 SEHNR and CDR2 FQNEAQ (reference sequence). Trimming removed 3 bases from V and 3 bases from J, with 9 bases in between. CDR3 region: CASSLGPLYNEQFF. The CDR3 DNA reads TGTGCCAGCAGCTTGGGACCCCTCTACAATGAGCAGTTCTTC.

The chain combines TRBV7-6 with TRBJ1-5; D is possibly TRBD1 (5 bases). V was cut by 2 bases and J by 2 bases, with 13 bases left in between. Germline V lookup: CDR1 SGHVS, CDR2 FNYEAQ. The CDR3 is made up of 16 amino acids. This CDR3 is CASSLLPRDGNQPQHF. In DNA form, the CDR3 reads TGTGCCAGCAGCTTACTCCCCAGGGACGGCAATCAGCCCCAGCATTTT.

The V and J genes are TRBV28 and TRBJ1-5; D may be TRBD1 (6 bases). The V end was cut by 4 bases, the J end by 4 bases, with 14 bases between. CDR1 is MDHEN and CDR2 is SYDVKM in the germline V gene. The CDR3 contains 15 residues. The CDR3 sequence: CASSYTGAGNQPQHF. CDR3 DNA sequence: TGTGCCAGCAGTTACACGGGGGCCGGAAATCAGCCCCAGCATTTT.

As concerns this clone: A read error may account for a junction end that differs from germline. The chain joins TRBV27 to TRBJ2-5; D is possibly TRBD2 (6 bases). Per the germline V gene, CDR1 is MNHEY and CDR2 is SMNVEV (reference sequence). The CDR3 is made up of 14 amino acids. This CDR3 is CAGSLSGVIETQYF. The CDR3 coding sequence is TGTGCCGGCAGTTTATCGGGAGTAATCGAGACCCAGTACTTC.

The rearrangement joins TRBV7-8 to TRBJ2-3; D call uncertain. CDR1 SGHVS and CDR2 FQNEAQ come from the germline V gene. The CDR3 is made up of 12 amino acids. The ends were cut back, 5 bases at V and 4 bases at J, with 7 bases in the middle. CDR3 DNA: TGTGCCAGCAGCCTTACAGCAGATACGCAGTATTTT. It yields the protein CASSLTADTQYF. The complete variable domain, with remaining parts taken from reference TRBV7-8 and TRBJ2-3, reads GAGVSQSPRYKVAKRGQDVALRCDPISGHVSLFWYQQALGQGPEFLTYFQNEAQLDKSGLPSDRFFAERPEGSVSTLKIQRTQQEDSAVYLCASSLTADTQYFGPGTRLTVL.

The chain carries TRBV2 and TRBJ1-1, with D unresolved. Germline V gene data show CDR1 as SNHLY and CDR2 as FYNNEI. The CDR3 is 14 residues long. The V gene lost 3 bases and the J gene lost 4 bases, with 12 bases spanning the gap. The CDR3, as DNA: TGTGCCAGCAGTGAGGGCAGGTTGGTCACTGAAGCTTTCTTT. Translated: CASSEGRLVTEAFF.

DNA for the CDR3: TGTGCCAGCAGCTTGGCGGGAGTAGGTACAGATACGCAGTATTTT. Residues: CASSLAGVGTDTQYF. The chain combines TRBV7-9 with TRBJ2-3; 7 bases line up with TRBD2. The CDR3 runs 15 residues. V dropped 3 bases and J dropped 3; count of bases not matched to a gene: 6. The V gene's germline CDR1 is SEHNR and CDR2 FQNEAQ (reference sequence).

The chain is built from TRBV11-1 and TRBJ2-1; TRBD1 might be the D (7 bases). This CDR3 is 16 amino acids long. The germline V gene has CDR1 SGHAT and CDR2 FQDESV (reference sequence). The V and J ends lost 1 base and 4 bases respectively, with 14 bases between them. The CDR3, as DNA: TGTGCCAGCAGCTTAGTCGCAGGGGGGCCTTACAATGAGCAGTTCTTC. Its protein is CASSLVAGGPYNEQFF.